The entry below describes one T cell receptor beta chain. This receptor's antigen is unknown. Nothing much larger sits one base from this clone, and base qualities are not available. The donors were healthy, HIV-negative adults who had no recently reported acute infections or vaccinations. All donors were Caucasian adults living in Nashville, Tennessee, USA. CD4+ T cells were enriched by magnetic negative selection; naive cells were then positively selected on CD45RA, and the negative fraction formed the memory subset. After blood collection by leukapheresis, PBMCs were isolated using Ficoll-Histopaque density gradient centrifugation and then cryopreserved in the vapor phase of liquid nitrogen. Analytical flow cytometry was used to check the purity and quantity of every magnetically sorted T cell population. From each sorted fraction, genomic DNA was isolated and quantified by UV absorbance on a Nanodrop 2000c.

From its cysteine to its phenylalanine, the CDR3 spans 16 amino acids. Only the CDR3 portion is preserved as DNA: 48 bases, with reading frame beginning at the first base. Cut back by 5 bases and 1 base, the V and J ends lie 14 bases apart. From a lookup of the germline V gene (reference sequence), CDR1 and CDR2 are SEHNR and FQNEAQ. This sample was taken from a study of shared clonotypes between healthy human individuals (TCRdb year 2020). Looking at the study overall: The cohort comprised two women and a few men aged 18 to 49 years. For each donor, CD4 naive and CD4 memory were each given three plates, CD8 naive was given two plates, and CD8 memory was given one plate. To estimate repertoire size and how much clonotypes are shared between individuals, the study performed deep sequencing of blood TCR repertoires from 4 to 6 healthy adults. To increase sequencing depth and limit assay-specific biases, different laboratories used diverse techniques to prepare libraries and sequence TCR repertoires. Each donor's leukapheresis produced roughly between about 0.9 and 9.5 billion PBMCs.

Study-wide findings and limitations: The small number of donors limited the genetic and exposure-history diversity represented. Sampling was restricted to blood, and TCR repertoires in tissue are likely to differ from TCR repertoires in blood. When a few donors were compared, the shared fraction of clonotypes was around 5.1% for naive CD4, roughly 3.4% for naive CD8, roughly 2.3% for memory CD4, and 0.3% to 0.5% for memory CD8. Pairwise subsampling led to the expectation that sequencing depth would affect the degree of clonotype sharing among donors. Even with the large sequencing depth, rarefaction of the sorted-subset datasets indicated that sequencing was incomplete. Naive subsets generally had larger estimated clonotype richness than memory subsets did. Compared with non-shared clonotypes, clonotypes shared by all four sorted-subset donors had higher generation probabilities.

Using the deep immunoSEQ assay, TCR CDR3 regions were amplified from genomic DNA by multiplex PCR. Extracted genomic DNA from each cell subset was distributed evenly across all wells of several immunoSEQ 96-well plates, and each plate was treated as a replicate. For sorted subsets, 200 ng of genomic DNA, equivalent to around 31,000 T cell genomes, went into each replicate PCR. Purified libraries were quantified with a Qubit 3.0 fluorometer, sized on a Bioanalyzer 2100, and re-quantified with the KAPA Library Quantification kit. Each immunoSEQ 96-well plate was sequenced on its own single-read 150-cycle Illumina NextSeq 550 flow cell. Concerning the study's data processing: Because only junctional sequences without quality scores were contained in the immunoSEQ output, filtering matching that applied to full-length reads could not be performed. Sequences were annotated with PyIR, a Python wrapper for IgBLAST v1.9, and V/J genes and CDR3 were assigned using IMGT germline references. Reads with weak V/J assignments (E-value above 1e-6), missing CDR3, stop codons, out-of-frame junctions, or ambiguous translated residues were removed. V3J clonotypes were defined as sequences sharing an identical inferred V gene, J gene, and CDR3 amino acid sequence. To compute the percentage overlap between repertoires, the number of shared unique clonotypes was divided by the size of the smaller repertoire. Richness of each repertoire was evaluated using RTK rarefaction, the Chao1 estimator, and Recon v2.1 estimates of unobserved clonotypes. OLGA was used to compute generation probabilities for all TCRbeta clonotypes that the gDNA method yielded from a handful of donors. In its TCRdb copy, this immuneACCESS table keeps in-frame sequences only and misses some clones. Where compared with another copy, unresolved V genes explain less than half of these, and the others have no known cause. That table is the source of V, J and clone size, and D and trimming were worked out from the DNA. Counted in this sample were roughly 1,600,000 clones; just under 99% of them appeared once. Clones ranked in the top ten supply about 0.4% of the sample.

This TCR was sampled from a man aged 25-45 years in good health. Here the chain combines TRBV7-9 and TRBJ1-4, with the D gene uncertain. Material for sequencing was naive CD4+ T cells sorted from blood. This sample's cell subset or site label indicates: CD45RA+ positively selected. The DNA sequence is as follows: TGTGCCAGCAGCCGAATGGGTGGTGGAACTAATGAAAAACTGTTTTTT. It specifies CASSRMGGGTNEKLFF.